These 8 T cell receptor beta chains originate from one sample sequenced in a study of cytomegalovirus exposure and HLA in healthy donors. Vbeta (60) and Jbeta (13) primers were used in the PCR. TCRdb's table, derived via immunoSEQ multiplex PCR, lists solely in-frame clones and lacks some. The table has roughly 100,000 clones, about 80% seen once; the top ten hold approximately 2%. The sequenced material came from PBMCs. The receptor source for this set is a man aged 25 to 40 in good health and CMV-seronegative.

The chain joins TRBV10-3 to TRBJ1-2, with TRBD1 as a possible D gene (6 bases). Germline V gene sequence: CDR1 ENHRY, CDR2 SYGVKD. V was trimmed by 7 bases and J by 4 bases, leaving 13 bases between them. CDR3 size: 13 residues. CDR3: CAINQGLGYGYTF. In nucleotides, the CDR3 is TGTGCCATCAATCAGGGGCTGGGCTATGGCTACACCTTC.

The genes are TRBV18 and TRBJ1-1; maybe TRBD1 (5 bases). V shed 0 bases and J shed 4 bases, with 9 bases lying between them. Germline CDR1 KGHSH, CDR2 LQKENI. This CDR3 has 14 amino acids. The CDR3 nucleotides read TGTGCCAGCTCACCACCGACGGGGGGCACTGAAGCTTTCTTT. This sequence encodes CASSPPTGGTEAFF.

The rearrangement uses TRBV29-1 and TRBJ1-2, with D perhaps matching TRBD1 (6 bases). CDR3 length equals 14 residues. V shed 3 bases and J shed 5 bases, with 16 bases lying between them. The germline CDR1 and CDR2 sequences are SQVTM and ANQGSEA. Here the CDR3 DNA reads TGCAGCGTTGATTCGGGGGGCAACCTTTATGGCTACACCTTC. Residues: CSVDSGGNLYGYTF.

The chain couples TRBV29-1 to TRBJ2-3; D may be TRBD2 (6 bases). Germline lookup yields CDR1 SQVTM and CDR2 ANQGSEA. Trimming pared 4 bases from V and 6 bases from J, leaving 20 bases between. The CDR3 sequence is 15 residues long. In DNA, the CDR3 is TGCAGCGTTGGGTACAGCGCGGGGCCAGGGGATACGCAGTATTTT. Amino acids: CSVGYSAGPGDTQYF.

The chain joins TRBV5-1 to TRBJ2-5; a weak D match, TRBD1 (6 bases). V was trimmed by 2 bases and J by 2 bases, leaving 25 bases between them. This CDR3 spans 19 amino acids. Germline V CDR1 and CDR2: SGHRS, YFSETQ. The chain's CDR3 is CASSLNPGSRIGQQETQYF. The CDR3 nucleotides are TGCGCCAGCAGCTTAAACCCCGGAAGTAGAATAGGACAGCAAGAGACCCAGTACTTC.

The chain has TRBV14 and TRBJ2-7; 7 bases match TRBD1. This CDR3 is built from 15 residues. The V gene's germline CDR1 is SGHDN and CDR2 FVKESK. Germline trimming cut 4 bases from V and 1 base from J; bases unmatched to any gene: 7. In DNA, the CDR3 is TGTGCCAGCAGCCCCTACAGGGGAGCATCCTACGAGCAGTACTTC. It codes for CASSPYRGASYEQYF.

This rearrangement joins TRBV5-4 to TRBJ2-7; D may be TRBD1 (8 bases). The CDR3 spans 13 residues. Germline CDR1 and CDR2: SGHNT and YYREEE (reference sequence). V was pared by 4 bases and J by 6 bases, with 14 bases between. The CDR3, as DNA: TGTGCCAGCAGCCTGGACAGGGAGGGCGAGCAGTACTTC. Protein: CASSLDREGEQYF.

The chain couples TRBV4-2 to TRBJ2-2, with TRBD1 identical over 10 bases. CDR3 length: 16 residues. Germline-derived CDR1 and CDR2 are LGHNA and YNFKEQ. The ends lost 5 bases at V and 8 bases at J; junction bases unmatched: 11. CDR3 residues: CASSRGTGEFTGELFF. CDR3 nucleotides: TGTGCCAGCAGCAGAGGGACAGGGGAGTTTACGGGGGAGCTGTTTTTT.